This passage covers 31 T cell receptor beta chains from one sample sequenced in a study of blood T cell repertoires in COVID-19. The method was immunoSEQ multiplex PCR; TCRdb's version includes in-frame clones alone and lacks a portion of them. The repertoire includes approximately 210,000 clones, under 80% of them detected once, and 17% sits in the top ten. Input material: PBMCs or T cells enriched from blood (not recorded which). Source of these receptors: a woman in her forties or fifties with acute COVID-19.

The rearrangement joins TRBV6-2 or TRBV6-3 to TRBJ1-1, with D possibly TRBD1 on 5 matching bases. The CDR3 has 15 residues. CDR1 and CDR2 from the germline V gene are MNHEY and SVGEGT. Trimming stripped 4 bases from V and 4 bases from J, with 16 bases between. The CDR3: CASSSGGSGGTEAFF. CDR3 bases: TGTGCCAGCAGTTCTGGGGGTTCGGGGGGCACTGAAGCTTTCTTT.

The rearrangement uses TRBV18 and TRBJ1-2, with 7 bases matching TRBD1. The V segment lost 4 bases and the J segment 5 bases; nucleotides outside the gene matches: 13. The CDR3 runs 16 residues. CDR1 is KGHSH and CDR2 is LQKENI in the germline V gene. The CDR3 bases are TGTGCCAGCTCACTCACGGACAGGTCAGAATGGTATGGCTACACCTTC. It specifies CASSLTDRSEWYGYTF. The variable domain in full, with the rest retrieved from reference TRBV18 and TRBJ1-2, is NAGVMQNPRHLVRRRGQEARLRCSPMKGHSHVYWYRQLPEEGLKFMVYLQKENIIDESGMPKERFSAEFPKEGPSILRIQQVVRGDSAAYFCASSLTDRSEWYGYTFGSGTRLTVV.

CDR3 in amino acids: CASSITSGGTEQFF. Written as DNA, the CDR3 is TGCGCCAGCAGCATTACTAGCGGGGGGACTGAGCAGTTCTTC. The chain joins TRBV5-1 to TRBJ2-1; TRBD2 aligns across 12 bases. Trimming at V came to 4 bases and at J to 9 bases, leaving 5 bases not matched to a gene. The CDR3 contains 14 residues. Germline V gene lookup returns CDR1 SGHRS and CDR2 YFSETQ. Combining the CDR3 with reference TRBV5-1 and TRBJ2-1 gives the whole variable domain KAGVTQTPRYLIKTRGQQVTLSCSPISGHRSVSWYQQTPGQGLQFLFEYFSETQRNKGNFPGRFSGRQFSNSRSEMNVSTLELGDSALYLCASSITSGGTEQFFGPGTRLTVL.

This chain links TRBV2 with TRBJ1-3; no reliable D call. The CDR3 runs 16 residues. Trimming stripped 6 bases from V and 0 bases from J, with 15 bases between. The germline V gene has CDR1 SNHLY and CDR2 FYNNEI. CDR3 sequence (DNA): TGTGCCAGCAGGTCGGGGAATTCCCACTCTGGAAACACCATATATTTT. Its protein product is CASRSGNSHSGNTIYF.

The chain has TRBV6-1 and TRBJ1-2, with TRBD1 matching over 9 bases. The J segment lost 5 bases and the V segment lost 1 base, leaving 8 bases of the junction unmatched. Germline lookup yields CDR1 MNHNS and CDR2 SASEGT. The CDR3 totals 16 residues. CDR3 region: CASSEVGPGQGYGYTF. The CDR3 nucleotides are TGTGCCAGCAGTGAAGTGGGACCGGGACAGGGTTATGGCTACACCTTC.

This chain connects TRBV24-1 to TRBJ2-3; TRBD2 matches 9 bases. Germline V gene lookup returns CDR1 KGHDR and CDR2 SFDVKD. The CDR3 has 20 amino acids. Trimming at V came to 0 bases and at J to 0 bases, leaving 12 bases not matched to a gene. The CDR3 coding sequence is TGTGCCACCAGTGATTTGTCAACGAGCGGGGGGACCTCTAGCACAGATACGCAGTATTTT. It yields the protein CATSDLSTSGGTSSTDTQYF.

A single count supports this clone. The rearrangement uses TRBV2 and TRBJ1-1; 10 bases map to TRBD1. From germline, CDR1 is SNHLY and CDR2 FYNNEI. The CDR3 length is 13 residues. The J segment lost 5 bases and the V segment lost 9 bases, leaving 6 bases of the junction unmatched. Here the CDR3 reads CASRQGANTEAFF. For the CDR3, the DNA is TGTGCCAGTAGACAGGGGGCAAATACTGAAGCTTTCTTT.

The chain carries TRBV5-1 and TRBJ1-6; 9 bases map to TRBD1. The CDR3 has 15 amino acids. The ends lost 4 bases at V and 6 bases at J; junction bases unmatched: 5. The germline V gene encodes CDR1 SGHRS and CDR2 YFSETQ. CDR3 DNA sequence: TGCGCCAGCAGCCTAGACAGGGGGGTTAATTCACCCCTCCACTTT. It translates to CASSLDRGVNSPLHF.

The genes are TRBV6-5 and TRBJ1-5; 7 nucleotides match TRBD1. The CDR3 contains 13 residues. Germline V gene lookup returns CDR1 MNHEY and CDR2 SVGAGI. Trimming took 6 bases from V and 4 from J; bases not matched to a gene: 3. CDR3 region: CASRVTGNQPQHF. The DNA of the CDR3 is TGTGCCAGCAGGGTGACAGGGAATCAGCCCCAGCATTTT.

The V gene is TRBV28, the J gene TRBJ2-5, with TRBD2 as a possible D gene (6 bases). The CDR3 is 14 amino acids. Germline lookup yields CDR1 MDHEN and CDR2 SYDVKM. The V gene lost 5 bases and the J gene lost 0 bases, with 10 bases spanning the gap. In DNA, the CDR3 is TGTGCCAGCAGTATAGCGGTGTACCAAGAGACCCAGTACTTC. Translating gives CASSIAVYQETQYF.

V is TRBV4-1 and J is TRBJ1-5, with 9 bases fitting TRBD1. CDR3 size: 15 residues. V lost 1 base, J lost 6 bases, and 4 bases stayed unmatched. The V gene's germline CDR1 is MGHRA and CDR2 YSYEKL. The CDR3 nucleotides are TGCGCCAGCAGCCAAGCTGGGACAGGGTCTCAGCCCCAGCATTTT. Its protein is CASSQAGTGSQPQHF.

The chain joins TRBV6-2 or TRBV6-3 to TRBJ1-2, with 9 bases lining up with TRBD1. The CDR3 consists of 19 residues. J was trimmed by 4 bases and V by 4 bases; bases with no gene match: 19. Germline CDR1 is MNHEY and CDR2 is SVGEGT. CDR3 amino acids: CASSSIPGQGGKLSYGYTF. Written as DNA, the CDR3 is TGTGCCAGCAGTTCCATACCGGGACAGGGAGGGAAACTAAGCTATGGCTACACCTTC.

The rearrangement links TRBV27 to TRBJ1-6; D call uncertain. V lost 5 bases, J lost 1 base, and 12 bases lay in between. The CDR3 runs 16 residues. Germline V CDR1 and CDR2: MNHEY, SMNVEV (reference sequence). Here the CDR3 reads CASSPDSGSYNSPLHF. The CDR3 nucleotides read TGTGCCAGCAGTCCAGACTCTGGGTCCTATAATTCACCCCTCCACTTT.

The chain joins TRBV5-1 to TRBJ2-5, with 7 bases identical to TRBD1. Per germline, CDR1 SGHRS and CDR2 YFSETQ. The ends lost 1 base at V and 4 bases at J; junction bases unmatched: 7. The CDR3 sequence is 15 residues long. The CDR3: CASSLNRGVLETQYF. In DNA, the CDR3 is TGCGCCAGCAGCTTGAACAGGGGCGTCCTAGAGACCCAGTACTTC.

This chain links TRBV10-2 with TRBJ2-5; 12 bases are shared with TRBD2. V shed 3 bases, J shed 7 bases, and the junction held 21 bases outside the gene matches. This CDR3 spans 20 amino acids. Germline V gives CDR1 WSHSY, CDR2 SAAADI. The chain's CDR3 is CASSDKTGTSGSPPPVTQYF. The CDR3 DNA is TGCGCCAGCAGTGATAAAACTGGGACTAGCGGGTCCCCGCCCCCGGTGACCCAGTACTTC.

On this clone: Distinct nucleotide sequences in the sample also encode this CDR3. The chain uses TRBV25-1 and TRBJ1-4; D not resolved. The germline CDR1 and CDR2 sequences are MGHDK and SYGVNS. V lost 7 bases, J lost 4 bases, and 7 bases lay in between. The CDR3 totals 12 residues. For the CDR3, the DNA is TGTGCCAGCACTCGCGGTAATGAAAAACTGTTTTTT. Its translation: CASTRGNEKLFF.

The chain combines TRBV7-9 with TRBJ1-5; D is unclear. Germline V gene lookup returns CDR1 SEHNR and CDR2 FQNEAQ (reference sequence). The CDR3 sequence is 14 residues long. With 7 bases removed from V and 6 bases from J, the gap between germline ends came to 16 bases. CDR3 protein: CASTLGDSGQPQHF. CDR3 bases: TGTGCCAGCACGCTCGGGGATTCTGGTCAGCCCCAGCATTTT.

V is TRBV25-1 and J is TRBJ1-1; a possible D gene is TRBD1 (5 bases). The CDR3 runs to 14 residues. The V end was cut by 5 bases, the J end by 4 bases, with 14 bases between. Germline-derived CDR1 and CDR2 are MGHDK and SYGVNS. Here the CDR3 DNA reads TGTGCCAGCAGTCACCCCCGGGGGAGCACTGAAGCTTTCTTT. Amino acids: CASSHPRGSTEAFF.

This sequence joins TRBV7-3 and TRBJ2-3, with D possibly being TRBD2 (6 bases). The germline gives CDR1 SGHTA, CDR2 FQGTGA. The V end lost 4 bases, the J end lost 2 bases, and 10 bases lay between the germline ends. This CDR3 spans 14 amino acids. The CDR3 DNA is TGTGCCAGCAGCTCGACTAGATCCACAGATACGCAGTATTTT. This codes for CASSSTRSTDTQYF.

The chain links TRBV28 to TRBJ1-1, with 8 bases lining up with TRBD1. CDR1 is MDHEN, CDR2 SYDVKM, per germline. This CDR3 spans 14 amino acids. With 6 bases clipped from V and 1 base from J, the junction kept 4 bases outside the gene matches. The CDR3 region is CASSRQGTNTEAFF. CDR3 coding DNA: TGTGCCAGCAGCCGACAGGGGACGAACACTGAAGCTTTCTTT.

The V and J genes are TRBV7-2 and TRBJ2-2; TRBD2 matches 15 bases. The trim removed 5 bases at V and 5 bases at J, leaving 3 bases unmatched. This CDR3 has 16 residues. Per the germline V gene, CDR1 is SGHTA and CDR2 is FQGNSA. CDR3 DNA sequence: TGTGCCAGCAGCGTGGGACTAGCGGGGGGTACCGGGGAGCTGTTTTTT. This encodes CASSVGLAGGTGELFF.

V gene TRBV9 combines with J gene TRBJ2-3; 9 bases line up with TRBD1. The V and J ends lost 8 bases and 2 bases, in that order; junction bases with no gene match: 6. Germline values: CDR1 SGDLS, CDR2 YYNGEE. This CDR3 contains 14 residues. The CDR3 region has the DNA TGTGCCAGTGGGGGGACAGGGCTCACAGATACGCAGTATTTT. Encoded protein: CASGGTGLTDTQYF.

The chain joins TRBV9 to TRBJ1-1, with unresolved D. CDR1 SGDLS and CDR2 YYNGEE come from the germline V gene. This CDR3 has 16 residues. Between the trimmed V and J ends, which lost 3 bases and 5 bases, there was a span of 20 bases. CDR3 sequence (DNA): TGTGCCAGCAGCGCCGAGGAGGTGGGGAAAAGGACTGAAGCTTTCTTT. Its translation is CASSAEEVGKRTEAFF.

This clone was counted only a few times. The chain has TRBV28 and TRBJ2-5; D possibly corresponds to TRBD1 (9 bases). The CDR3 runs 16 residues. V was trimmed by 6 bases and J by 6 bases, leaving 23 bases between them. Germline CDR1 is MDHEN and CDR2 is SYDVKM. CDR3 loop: CASSGRDRDGRKTQYF. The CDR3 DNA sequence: TGTGCCAGCAGCGGGAGGGACAGGGATGGGAGAAAGACCCAGTACTTC.

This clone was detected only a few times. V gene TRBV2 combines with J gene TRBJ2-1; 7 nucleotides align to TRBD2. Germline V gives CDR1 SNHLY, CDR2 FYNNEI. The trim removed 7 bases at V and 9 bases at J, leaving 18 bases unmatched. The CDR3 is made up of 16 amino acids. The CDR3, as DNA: TGTGCCAGCACTAATGACGGGACTATCAATACAAGTGAGCAGTTCTTC. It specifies CASTNDGTINTSEQFF.

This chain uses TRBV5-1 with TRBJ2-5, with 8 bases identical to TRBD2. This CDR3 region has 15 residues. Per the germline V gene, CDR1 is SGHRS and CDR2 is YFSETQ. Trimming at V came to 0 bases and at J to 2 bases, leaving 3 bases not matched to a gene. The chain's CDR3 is CASSLEGLVQETQYF. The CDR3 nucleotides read TGCGCCAGCAGCTTGGAGGGACTAGTTCAAGAGACCCAGTACTTC.

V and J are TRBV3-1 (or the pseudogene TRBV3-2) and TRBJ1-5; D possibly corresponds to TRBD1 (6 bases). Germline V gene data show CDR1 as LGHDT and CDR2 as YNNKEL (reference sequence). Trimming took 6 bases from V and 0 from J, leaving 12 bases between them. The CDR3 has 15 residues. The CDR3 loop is CASSQTGNSNQPQHF. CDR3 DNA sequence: TGTGCCAGCAGTCAAACAGGGAATAGCAATCAGCCCCAGCATTTT.

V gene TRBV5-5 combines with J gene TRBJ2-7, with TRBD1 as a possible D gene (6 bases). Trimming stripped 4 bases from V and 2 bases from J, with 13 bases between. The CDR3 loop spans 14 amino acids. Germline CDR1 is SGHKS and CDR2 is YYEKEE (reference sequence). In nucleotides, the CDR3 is TGTGCCAGCAGCCAAGGAACAGGGCCCTACGAGCAGTACGTC. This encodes CASSQGTGPYEQYV.

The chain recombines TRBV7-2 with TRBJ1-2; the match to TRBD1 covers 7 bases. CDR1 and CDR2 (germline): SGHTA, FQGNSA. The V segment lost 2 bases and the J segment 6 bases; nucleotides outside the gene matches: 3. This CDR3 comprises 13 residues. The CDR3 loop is CASSLSTGDGYTF. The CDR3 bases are TGTGCCAGCAGCTTATCTACAGGGGATGGCTACACCTTC.

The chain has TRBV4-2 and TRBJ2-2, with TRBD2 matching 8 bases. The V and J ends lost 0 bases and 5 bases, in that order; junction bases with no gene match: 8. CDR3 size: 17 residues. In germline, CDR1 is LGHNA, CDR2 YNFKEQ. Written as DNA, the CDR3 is TGTGCCAGCAGCCAAGAGGGGCAGCGGGGGACAACCGGGGAGCTGTTTTTT. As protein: CASSQEGQRGTTGELFF.

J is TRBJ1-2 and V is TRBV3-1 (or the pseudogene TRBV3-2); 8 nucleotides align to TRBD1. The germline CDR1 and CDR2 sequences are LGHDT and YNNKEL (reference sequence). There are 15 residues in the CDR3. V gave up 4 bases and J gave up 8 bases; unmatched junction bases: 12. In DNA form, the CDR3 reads TGTGCCAGCAGCCCGCGGACAGGGCGGGCGAAAGGCTACACCTTC. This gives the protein CASSPRTGRAKGYTF.